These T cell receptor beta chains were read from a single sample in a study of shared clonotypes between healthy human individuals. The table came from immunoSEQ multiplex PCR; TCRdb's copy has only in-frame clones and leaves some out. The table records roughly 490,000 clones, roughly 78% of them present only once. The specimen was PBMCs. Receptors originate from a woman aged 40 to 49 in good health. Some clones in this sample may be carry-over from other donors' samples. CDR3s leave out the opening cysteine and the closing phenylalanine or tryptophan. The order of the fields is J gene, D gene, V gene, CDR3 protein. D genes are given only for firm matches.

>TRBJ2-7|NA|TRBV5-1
ASSLAGSYEQY
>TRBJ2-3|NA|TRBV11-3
ASSLGSATDTQY
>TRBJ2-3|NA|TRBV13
ASRSISTDTQY
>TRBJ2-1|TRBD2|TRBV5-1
ASRLGLAGNNEQF
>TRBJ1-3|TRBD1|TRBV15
ATSRDRGFSGNTIY
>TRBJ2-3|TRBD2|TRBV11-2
ASSFLASGRGVGTDTQY
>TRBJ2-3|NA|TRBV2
ASTGSRGPGADTQY
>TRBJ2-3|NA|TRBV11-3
ASSLRDSTDTQY
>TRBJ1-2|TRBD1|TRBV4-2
ASSQDRVGGVLDGYT
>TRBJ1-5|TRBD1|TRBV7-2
ASSLGPDRATQPQH
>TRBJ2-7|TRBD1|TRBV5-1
ASSLTPGQGVEQY
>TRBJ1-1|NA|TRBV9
ASSVSGGAWDTEAF
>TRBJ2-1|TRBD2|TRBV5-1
ASFPRQDWLAGYNEQF
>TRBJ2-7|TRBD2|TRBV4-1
ASSQVPDTGTSGAEQY
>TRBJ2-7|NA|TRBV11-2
ASSPGTETYEQY
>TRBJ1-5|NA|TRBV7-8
ASSLSGRTVNQPQH
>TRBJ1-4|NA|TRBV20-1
SAPDNEKLF
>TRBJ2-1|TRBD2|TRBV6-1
ASSEAGGEQF
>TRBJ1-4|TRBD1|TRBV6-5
ASLSRRDRVVKLF
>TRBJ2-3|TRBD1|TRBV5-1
ASSLAYRGPEGTDTQY
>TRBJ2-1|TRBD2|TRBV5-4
ASSFHSTSGSYNEQF
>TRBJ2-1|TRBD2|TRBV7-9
ASSQGLAGANEQF
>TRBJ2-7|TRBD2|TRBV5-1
ASSRITSGSTYEQY
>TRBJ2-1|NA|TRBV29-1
SVDQGIWEQF
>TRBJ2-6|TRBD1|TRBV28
ASSLGTGPRGANVLT
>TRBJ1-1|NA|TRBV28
ASKNGGFVGDTEAF
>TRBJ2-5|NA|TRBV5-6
ASSSPGRQETQY
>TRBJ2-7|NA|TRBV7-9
ASSHSWSINEQY